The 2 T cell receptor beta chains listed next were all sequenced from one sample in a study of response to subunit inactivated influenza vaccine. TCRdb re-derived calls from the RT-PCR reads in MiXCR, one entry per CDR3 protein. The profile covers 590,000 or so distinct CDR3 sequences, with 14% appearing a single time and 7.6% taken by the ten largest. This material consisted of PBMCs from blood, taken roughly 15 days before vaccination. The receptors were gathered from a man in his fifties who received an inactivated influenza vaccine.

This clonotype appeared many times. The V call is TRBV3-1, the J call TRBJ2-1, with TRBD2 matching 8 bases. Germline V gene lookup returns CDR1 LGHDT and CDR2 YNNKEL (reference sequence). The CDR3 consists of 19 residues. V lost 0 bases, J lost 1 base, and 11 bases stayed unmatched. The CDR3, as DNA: TGTGCCAGCAGCCAAGACCCACCTAATAGCGGGGCGTCCTACAATGAGCAGTTCTTC. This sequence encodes CASSQDPPNSGASYNEQFF.

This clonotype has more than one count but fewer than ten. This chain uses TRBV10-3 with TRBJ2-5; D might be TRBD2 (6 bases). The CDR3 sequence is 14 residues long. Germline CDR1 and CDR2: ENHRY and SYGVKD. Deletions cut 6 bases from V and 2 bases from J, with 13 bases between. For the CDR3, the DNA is TGTGCCATCAGCCTCACGGGGGTACAAGAGACCCAGTACTTC. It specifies CAISLTGVQETQYF.